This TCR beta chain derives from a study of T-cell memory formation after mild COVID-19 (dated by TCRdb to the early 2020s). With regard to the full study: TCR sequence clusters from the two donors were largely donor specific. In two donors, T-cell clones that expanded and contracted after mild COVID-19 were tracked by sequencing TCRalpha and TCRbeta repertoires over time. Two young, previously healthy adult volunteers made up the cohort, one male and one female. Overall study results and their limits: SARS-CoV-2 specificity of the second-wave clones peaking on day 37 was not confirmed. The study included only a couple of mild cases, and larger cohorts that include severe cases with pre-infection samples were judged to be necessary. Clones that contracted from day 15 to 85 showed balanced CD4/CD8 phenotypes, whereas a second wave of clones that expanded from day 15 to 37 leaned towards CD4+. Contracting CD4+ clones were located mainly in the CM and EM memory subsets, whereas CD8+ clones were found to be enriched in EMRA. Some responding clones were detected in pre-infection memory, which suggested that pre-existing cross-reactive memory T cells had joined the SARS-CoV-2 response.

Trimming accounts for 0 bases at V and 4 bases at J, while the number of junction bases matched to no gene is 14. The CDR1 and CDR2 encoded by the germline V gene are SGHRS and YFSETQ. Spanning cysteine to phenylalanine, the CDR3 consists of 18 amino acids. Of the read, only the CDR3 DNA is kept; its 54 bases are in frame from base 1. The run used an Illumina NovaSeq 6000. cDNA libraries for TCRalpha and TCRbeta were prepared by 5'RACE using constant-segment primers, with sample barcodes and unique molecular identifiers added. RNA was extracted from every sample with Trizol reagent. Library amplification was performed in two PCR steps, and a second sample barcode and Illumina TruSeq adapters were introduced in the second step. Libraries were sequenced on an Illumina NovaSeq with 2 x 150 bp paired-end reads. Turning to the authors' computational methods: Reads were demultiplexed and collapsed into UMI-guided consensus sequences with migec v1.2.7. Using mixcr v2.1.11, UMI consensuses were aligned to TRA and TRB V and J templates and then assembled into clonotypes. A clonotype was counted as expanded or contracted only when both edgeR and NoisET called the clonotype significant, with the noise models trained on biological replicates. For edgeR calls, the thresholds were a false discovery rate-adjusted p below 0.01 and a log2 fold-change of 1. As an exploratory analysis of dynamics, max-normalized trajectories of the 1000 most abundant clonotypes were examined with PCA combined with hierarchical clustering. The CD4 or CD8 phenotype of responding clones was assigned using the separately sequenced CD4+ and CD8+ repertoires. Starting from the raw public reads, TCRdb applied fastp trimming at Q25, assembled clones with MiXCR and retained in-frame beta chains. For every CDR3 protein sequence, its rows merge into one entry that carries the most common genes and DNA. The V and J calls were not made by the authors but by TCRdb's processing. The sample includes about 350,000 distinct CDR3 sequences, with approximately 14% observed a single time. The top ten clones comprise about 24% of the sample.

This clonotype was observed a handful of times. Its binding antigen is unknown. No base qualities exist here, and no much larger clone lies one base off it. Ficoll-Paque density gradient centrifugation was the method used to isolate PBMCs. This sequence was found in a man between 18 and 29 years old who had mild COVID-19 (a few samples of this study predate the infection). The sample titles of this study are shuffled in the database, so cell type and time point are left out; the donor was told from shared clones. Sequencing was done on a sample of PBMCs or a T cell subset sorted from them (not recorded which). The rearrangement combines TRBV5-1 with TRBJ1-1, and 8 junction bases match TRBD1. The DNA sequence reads TGCGCCAGCAGCTTGGAAGAGACAGGGGACCCGAGGGGCACTGAAGCTTTCTTT. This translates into CASSLEETGDPRGTEAFF.